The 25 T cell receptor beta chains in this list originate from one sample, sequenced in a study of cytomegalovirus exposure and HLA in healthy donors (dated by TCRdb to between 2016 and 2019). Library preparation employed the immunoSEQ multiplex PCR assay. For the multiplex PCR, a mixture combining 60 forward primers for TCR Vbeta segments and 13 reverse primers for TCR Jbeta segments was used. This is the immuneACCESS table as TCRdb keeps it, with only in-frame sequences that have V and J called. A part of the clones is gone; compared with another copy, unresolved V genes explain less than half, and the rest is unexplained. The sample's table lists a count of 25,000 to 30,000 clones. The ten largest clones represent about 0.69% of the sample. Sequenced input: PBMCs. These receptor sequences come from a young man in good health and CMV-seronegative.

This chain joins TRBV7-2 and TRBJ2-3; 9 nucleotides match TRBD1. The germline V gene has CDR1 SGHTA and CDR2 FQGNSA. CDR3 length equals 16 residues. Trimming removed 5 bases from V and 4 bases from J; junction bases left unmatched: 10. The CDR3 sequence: CASSPPPGQGADTQYF. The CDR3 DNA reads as TGTGCCAGCAGCCCCCCACCGGGACAGGGAGCAGATACGCAGTATTTT.

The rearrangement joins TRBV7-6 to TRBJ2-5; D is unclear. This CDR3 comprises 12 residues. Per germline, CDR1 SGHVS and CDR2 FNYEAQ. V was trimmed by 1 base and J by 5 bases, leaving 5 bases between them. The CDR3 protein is CASSLGRETQYF. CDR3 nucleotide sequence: TGTGCCAGCAGCTTAGGGCGGGAGACCCAGTACTTC.

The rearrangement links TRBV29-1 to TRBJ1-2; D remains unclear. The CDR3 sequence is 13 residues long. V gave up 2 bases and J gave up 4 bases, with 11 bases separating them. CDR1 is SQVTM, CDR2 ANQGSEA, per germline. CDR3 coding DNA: TGCAGCGTTGAATTAAGCAGGCTCTATGGCTACACCTTC. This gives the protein CSVELSRLYGYTF.

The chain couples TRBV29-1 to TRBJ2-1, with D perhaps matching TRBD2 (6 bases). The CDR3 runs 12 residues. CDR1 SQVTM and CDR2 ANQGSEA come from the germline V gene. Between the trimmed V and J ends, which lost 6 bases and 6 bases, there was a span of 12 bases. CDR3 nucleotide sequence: TGCAGCGTCGCGGGACTGCCCAATGAGCAGTTCTTC. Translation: CSVAGLPNEQFF.

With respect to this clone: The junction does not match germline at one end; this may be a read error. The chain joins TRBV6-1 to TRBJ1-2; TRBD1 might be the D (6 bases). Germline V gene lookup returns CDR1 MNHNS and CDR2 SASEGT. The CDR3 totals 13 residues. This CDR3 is CASNEQGGYGYTF. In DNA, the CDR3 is TGTGCCAGCAATGAACAGGGCGGCTATGGCTACACCTTC.

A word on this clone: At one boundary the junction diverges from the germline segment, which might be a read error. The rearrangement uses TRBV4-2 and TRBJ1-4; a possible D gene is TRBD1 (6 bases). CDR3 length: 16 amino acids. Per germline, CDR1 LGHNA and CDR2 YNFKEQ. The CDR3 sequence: CASGQGGLGTNEKLFF. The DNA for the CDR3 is TGTGCCAGCGGCCAAGGGGGACTAGGCACTAATGAAAAACTGTTTTTT.

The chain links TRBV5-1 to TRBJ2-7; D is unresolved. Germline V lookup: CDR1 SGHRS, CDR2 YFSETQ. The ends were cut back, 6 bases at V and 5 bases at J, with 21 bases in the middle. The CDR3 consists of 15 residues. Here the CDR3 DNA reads TGCGCCAGCAAACCCAACCGCCGTCCGAGCGACGAGCAGTACTTC. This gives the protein CASKPNRRPSDEQYF.

As DNA, the CDR3 is TGTGCCAGTAGCCTATCGGGACAGAATCTAAACTATGGCTACACCTTC. Its protein is CASSLSGQNLNYGYTF. The chain is built from TRBV19 and TRBJ1-2; 7 nucleotides match TRBD1. Germline assignment: CDR1 LNHDA and CDR2 SQIVND (reference sequence). Germline trimming cut 6 bases from V and 2 bases from J; bases unmatched to any gene: 12. The CDR3 is 16 amino acids. Together with reference TRBV19 and TRBJ1-2, the CDR3 gives the full variable domain: DGGITQSPKYLFRKEGQNVTLSCEQNLNHDAMYWYRQDPGQGLRLIYYSQIVNDFQKGDIAEGYSVSREKKESFPLTVTSAQKNPTAFYLCASSLSGQNLNYGYTFGSGTRLTVV.

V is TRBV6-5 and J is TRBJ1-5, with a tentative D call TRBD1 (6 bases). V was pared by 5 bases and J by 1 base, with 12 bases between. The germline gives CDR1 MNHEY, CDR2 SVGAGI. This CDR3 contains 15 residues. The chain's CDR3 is CASSLAQGSNQPQHF. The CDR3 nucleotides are TGTGCCAGCAGTCTCGCTCAGGGGAGCAATCAGCCCCAGCATTTT.

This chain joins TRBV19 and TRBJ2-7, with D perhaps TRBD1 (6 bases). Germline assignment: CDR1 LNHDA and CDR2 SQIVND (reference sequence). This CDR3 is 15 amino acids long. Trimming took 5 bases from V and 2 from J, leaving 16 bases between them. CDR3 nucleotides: TGTGCCAGTAGTGGGGGCTACCCGGGGCCCTACGAGCAGTACTTC. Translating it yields CASSGGYPGPYEQYF.

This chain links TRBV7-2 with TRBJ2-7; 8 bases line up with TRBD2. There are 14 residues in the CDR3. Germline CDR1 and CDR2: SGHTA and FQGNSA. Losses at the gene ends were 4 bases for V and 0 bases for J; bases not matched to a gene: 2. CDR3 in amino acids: CASSSSGSSYEQYF. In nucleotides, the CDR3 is TGTGCCAGCAGCTCGAGCGGGAGCTCCTACGAGCAGTACTTC.

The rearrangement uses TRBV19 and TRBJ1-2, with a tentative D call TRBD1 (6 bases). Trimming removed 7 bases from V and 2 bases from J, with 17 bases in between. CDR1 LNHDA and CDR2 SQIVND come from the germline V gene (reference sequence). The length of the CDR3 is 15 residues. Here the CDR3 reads CASTQGPGENYGYTF. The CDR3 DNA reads TGTGCCAGTACCCAGGGCCCAGGGGAGAACTATGGCTACACCTTC.

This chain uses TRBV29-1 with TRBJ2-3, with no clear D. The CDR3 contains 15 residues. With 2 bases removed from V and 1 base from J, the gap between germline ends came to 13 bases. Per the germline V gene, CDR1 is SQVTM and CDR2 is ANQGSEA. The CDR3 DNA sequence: TGCAGCGTTGAACAGACACCGTGGGGCACAGATACGCAGTATTTT. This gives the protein CSVEQTPWGTDTQYF.

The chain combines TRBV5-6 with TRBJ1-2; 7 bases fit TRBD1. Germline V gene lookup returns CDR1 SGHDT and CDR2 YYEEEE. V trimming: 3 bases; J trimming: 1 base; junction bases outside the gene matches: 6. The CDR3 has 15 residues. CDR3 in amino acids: CASSWDRTSNYGYTF. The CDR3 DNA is TGTGCCAGCAGCTGGGACAGAACAAGTAACTATGGCTACACCTTC.

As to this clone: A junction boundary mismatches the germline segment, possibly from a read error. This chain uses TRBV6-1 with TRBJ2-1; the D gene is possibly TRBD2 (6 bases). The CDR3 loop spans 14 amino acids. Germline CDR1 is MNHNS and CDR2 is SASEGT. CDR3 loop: CASGDGSSDNEQFF. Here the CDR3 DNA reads TGTGCCAGCGGAGACGGGAGCTCCGACAATGAGCAGTTCTTC.

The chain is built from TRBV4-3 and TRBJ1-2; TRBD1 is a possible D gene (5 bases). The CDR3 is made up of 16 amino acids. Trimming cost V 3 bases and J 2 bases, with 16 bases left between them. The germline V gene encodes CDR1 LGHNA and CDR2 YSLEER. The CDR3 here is CASSQTLGTPNYGYTF. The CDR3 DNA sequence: TGCGCCAGCAGCCAGACCCTCGGGACTCCAAACTATGGCTACACCTTC.

The CDR3, as DNA: TGTGCCAGCAGTGAATATCGGGACACTGAAGCTTTCTTT. Protein sequence: CASSEYRDTEAFF. The chain joins TRBV6-1 to TRBJ1-1; D unclear. This CDR3 is 13 amino acids long. CDR1 and CDR2 (germline): MNHNS, SASEGT. Trimming removed 2 bases at V and 3 bases at J, with 7 bases between.

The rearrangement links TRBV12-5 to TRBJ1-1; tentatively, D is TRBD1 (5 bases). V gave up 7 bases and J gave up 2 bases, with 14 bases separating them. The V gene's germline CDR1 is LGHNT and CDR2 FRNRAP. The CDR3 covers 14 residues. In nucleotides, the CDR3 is TGTGCTAGTGCCCCAGACAGTCTAAACACTGAAGCTTTCTTT. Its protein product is CASAPDSLNTEAFF.

This chain's CDR3 is CASSLLRTGGTEAFF. CDR3 sequence (DNA): TGTGCCAGCAGCCTCCTCAGGACAGGGGGCACTGAAGCTTTCTTT. The chain is built from TRBV7-2 and TRBJ1-1; 10 bases agree with TRBD1. Losses at the gene ends were 5 bases for V and 4 bases for J; bases not matched to a gene: 7. The CDR3 is 15 residues long. Germline V gives CDR1 SGHTA, CDR2 FQGNSA.

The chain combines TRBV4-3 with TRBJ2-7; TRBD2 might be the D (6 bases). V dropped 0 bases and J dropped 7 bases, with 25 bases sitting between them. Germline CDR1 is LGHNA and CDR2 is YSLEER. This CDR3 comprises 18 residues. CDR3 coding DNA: TGCGCCAGCAGCCAAGAAAGGTCCGGGAGCGGGCGGACGGGGGAGCAGTACTTC. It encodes CASSQERSGSGRTGEQYF.

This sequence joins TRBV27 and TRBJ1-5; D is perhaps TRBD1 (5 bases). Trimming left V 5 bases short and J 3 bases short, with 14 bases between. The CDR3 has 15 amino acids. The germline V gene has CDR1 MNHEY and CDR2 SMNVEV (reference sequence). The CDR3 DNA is TGTGCCAGCAGTCCGGCCAGGGCATCCAATCAGCCCCAGCATTTT. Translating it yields CASSPARASNQPQHF.

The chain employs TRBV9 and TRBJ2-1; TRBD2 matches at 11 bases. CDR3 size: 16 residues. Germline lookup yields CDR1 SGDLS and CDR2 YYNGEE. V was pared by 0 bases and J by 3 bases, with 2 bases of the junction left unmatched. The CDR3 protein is CASSVGGTSGYNEQFF. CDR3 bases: TGTGCCAGCAGCGTAGGTGGGACTAGCGGCTACAATGAGCAGTTCTTC.

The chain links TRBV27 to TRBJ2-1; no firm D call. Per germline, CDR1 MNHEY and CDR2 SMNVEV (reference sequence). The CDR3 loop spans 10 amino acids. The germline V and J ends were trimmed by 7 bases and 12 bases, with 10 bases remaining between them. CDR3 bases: TGTGCCAGCATCGAGAGGATGCAGTTCTTC. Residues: CASIERMQFF.

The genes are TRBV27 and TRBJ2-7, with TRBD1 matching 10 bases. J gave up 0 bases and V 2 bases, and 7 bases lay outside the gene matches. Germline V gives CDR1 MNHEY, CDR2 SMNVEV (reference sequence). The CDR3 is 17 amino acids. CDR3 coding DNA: TGTGCCAGCAGTTTACTGCCCCGGGACAGGGGCTCCTACGAGCAGTACTTC. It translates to CASSLLPRDRGSYEQYF.

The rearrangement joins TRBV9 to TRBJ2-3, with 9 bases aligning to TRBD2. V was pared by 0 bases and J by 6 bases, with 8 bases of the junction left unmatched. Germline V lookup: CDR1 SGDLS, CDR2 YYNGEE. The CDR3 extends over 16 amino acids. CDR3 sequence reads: CASSVGVSGGGDTQYF. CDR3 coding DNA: TGTGCCAGCAGCGTAGGGGTTAGCGGGGGAGGTGATACGCAGTATTTT.